These T cell receptor beta chains were read from a single sample in a study of T-cell reconstitution after alpha-beta-depleted transplantation in children. TCRdb reprocessed the PCR reads with MiXCR, giving one entry per CDR3 protein. The sample contains 700,000 to 950,000 distinct CDR3 sequences, about 16% of which appear only once. Sample: PBMCs, mostly from graft donor cells, taken 360 days after TCRalphabeta/CD19-depleted stem cell transplant. Receptors originate from a male patient between 10 and 17 years old who had a stem cell transplant for acute lymphoblastic leukemia, so the T cells may come from the graft donor. CDR3s include the opening cysteine and the closing phenylalanine or tryptophan. Each record gives: clone size, J gene, D gene, V gene, CDR3 protein, CDR3 DNA. A D gene is named only where the DNA matches it firmly. Some rows mark clone size as missing; the rest say once, few, many or name a class of expanded clone.

clone size: few
J gene: TRBJ2-1
D gene: -
V gene: TRBV4-1
CDR3 protein: CASAHEEARNEQFF
CDR3 DNA: TGCGCCAGCGCCCACGAGGAGGCCAGGAATGAGCAGTTCTTC

clone size: -
J gene: TRBJ2-1
D gene: -
V gene: TRBV29-1
CDR3 protein: CSVVLQFNEQFF
CDR3 DNA: TGCAGCGTTGTCTTACAGTTCAATGAGCAGTTCTTC

clone size: -
J gene: TRBJ1-2
D gene: -
V gene: TRBV10-3
CDR3 protein: CAIRQQSSYGYTF
CDR3 DNA: TGTGCCATCAGACAACAGTCAAGCTATGGCTACACCTTC

clone size: many
J gene: TRBJ2-1
D gene: -
V gene: TRBV20-1
CDR3 protein: CSAARSRSYNEQFF
CDR3 DNA: TGCAGTGCCGCCAGGTCCCGCTCCTACAATGAGCAGTTCTTC

clone size: -
J gene: TRBJ1-2
D gene: -
V gene: TRBV20-1
CDR3 protein: CSAREDNLTF
CDR3 DNA: TGCAGTGCTAGAGAGGACAATCTAACCTTC

clone size: -
J gene: TRBJ2-1
D gene: TRBD2
V gene: TRBV9
CDR3 protein: CASSVGGLADEQFF
CDR3 DNA: TGTGCCAGCAGTGTTGGAGGGCTAGCGGACGAGCAGTTCTTC

clone size: -
J gene: TRBJ2-3
D gene: -
V gene: TRBV11-2
CDR3 protein: CASSLGPQGPGGNTQYF
CDR3 DNA: TGTGCCAGCAGCTTAGGCCCGCAGGGGCCGGGTGGGAATACGCAGTATTTT

clone size: many
J gene: TRBJ2-2
D gene: -
V gene: TRBV20-1
CDR3 protein: CSATDPYTGELFF
CDR3 DNA: TGCAGTGCGACGGATCCGTACACCGGGGAGCTGTTTTTT

clone size: many
J gene: TRBJ2-3
D gene: TRBD1
V gene: TRBV12-3/TRBV12-4
CDR3 protein: CASSPRDRGSTDTQYF
CDR3 DNA: TGTGCCAGCAGTCCCCGGGACAGGGGAAGCACAGATACGCAGTATTTT

clone size: -
J gene: TRBJ1-1
D gene: -
V gene: TRBV10-3
CDR3 protein: CAISSVLDGNTEAFF
CDR3 DNA: TGTGCCATCAGCTCAGTCCTTGATGGGAACACTGAAGCTTTCTTT

clone size: -
J gene: TRBJ2-1
D gene: -
V gene: TRBV5-1
CDR3 protein: CASSLAGTRSYNEQFF
CDR3 DNA: TGCGCCAGCAGCTTGGCGGGGACACGCTCCTACAATGAGCAGTTCTTC

clone size: many
J gene: TRBJ2-2
D gene: -
V gene: TRBV5-1
CDR3 protein: CASSLENRNTGELFF
CDR3 DNA: TGCGCCAGCAGCTTGGAGAACCGGAACACCGGGGAGCTGTTTTTT

clone size: many
J gene: TRBJ2-2
D gene: -
V gene: TRBV5-1
CDR3 protein: CASSSETNTGELFF
CDR3 DNA: TGCGCCAGCAGCTCGGAGACAAACACCGGGGAGCTGTTTTTT

clone size: -
J gene: TRBJ2-3
D gene: TRBD2
V gene: TRBV24-1
CDR3 protein: CATAPSGSRYTQYF
CDR3 DNA: TGTGCCACCGCCCCTAGCGGGAGTCGGTATACGCAGTATTTT

clone size: -
J gene: TRBJ1-4
D gene: -
V gene: TRBV6-1
CDR3 protein: CASRKTTDNEKLFF
CDR3 DNA: TGTGCCAGCAGGAAGACAACAGATAATGAAAAACTGTTTTTT

clone size: -
J gene: TRBJ2-1
D gene: TRBD1
V gene: TRBV15
CDR3 protein: CATSRDLGTGAWYNEQFF
CDR3 DNA: TGTGCCACCAGCAGAGATCTCGGGACAGGGGCATGGTACAATGAGCAGTTCTTC

clone size: few
J gene: TRBJ1-1
D gene: -
V gene: TRBV10-3
CDR3 protein: CAISETGSNTEAFF
CDR3 DNA: TGTGCCATCAGTGAGACAGGGTCGAACACTGAAGCTTTCTTT

clone size: -
J gene: TRBJ2-1
D gene: TRBD2
V gene: TRBV7-7
CDR3 protein: CASSPGGSGRREQFF
CDR3 DNA: TGTGCCAGCAGCCCCGGTGGTAGCGGGAGACGGGAGCAGTTCTTC

clone size: few
J gene: TRBJ2-5
D gene: TRBD2
V gene: TRBV4-2
CDR3 protein: CASSQDWGGTRGETQYF
CDR3 DNA: TGTGCCAGCAGCCAAGATTGGGGGGGGACCCGAGGGGAGACCCAGTACTTC

clone size: many
J gene: TRBJ2-3
D gene: -
V gene: TRBV20-1
CDR3 protein: CSVQGPSTDTQYF
CDR3 DNA: TGCAGTGTGCAGGGACCTAGCACAGATACGCAGTATTTT

clone size: few
J gene: TRBJ2-6
D gene: -
V gene: TRBV4-1
CDR3 protein: CASRNVVGTKDTGANVLTF
CDR3 DNA: TGCGCCAGCAGGAACGTAGTCGGGACCAAGGACACTGGGGCCAACGTCCTGACTTTC

clone size: -
J gene: TRBJ1-1
D gene: -
V gene: TRBV20-1
CDR3 protein: CSARADRRNTEAFF
CDR3 DNA: TGCAGTGCTAGGGCCGACAGACGGAACACTGAAGCTTTCTTT

clone size: many
J gene: TRBJ2-3
D gene: TRBD2
V gene: TRBV9
CDR3 protein: CASSAGLAGGPSRADTQYF
CDR3 DNA: TGTGCCAGCAGCGCCGGACTAGCGGGAGGGCCATCACGAGCAGATACGCAGTATTTT

clone size: many
J gene: TRBJ2-4
D gene: -
V gene: TRBV29-1
CDR3 protein: CSVEGLTNIQYF
CDR3 DNA: TGCAGCGTTGAAGGACTAACAAACATTCAGTACTTC

clone size: -
J gene: TRBJ2-7
D gene: TRBD2
V gene: TRBV4-1
CDR3 protein: CASSQDRTSGYEQYF
CDR3 DNA: TGCGCCAGCAGCCAAGATAGGACTAGCGGTTACGAGCAGTACTTC

clone size: few
J gene: TRBJ2-3
D gene: TRBD2
V gene: TRBV20-1
CDR3 protein: CSARTGLAGGTDTQYF
CDR3 DNA: TGCAGTGCTCGGACGGGACTAGCGGGAGGGACAGATACGCAGTATTTT

clone size: few
J gene: TRBJ2-3
D gene: -
V gene: TRBV18
CDR3 protein: CASSPWDQLGSDTQYF
CDR3 DNA: TGTGCCAGCTCACCATGGGACCAGCTAGGGTCAGATACGCAGTATTTT

clone size: -
J gene: TRBJ2-5
D gene: TRBD2
V gene: TRBV5-1
CDR3 protein: CASSGGGPLEKETQYF
CDR3 DNA: TGCGCCAGCAGCGGGGGGGGACCTCTAGAAAAAGAGACCCAGTACTTC

clone size: -
J gene: TRBJ2-1
D gene: -
V gene: TRBV24-1
CDR3 protein: CATSDPSTGAYNEQFF
CDR3 DNA: TGTGCCACCAGTGATCCGTCAACGGGAGCCTACAATGAGCAGTTCTTC

clone size: -
J gene: TRBJ1-5
D gene: -
V gene: TRBV3-1
CDR3 protein: CASSQDGRGNQPQHF
CDR3 DNA: TGTGCCAGCAGCCAAGATGGACGGGGCAATCAGCCCCAGCATTTT

clone size: few
J gene: TRBJ1-2
D gene: -
V gene: TRBV28
CDR3 protein: CASSLVLGGYTF
CDR3 DNA: TGTGCCAGCAGTTTGGTACTGGGGGGCTACACCTTC

clone size: -
J gene: TRBJ1-5
D gene: TRBD1
V gene: TRBV20-1
CDR3 protein: CSGAGGNNQPQHF
CDR3 DNA: TGCAGTGGGGCAGGGGGCAACAATCAGCCCCAGCATTTT

clone size: -
J gene: TRBJ2-3
D gene: -
V gene: TRBV11-2
CDR3 protein: CASSSSSLRGFTDTQYF
CDR3 DNA: TGTGCCAGCAGCTCATCAAGTCTCCGGGGATTCACAGATACGCAGTATTTT

clone size: few
J gene: TRBJ2-7
D gene: TRBD2
V gene: TRBV9
CDR3 protein: CASSSDLAGLFYEQYF
CDR3 DNA: TGTGCCAGCAGCTCTGACCTAGCGGGATTGTTCTACGAGCAGTACTTC

clone size: many
J gene: TRBJ2-2
D gene: -
V gene: TRBV5-1
CDR3 protein: CASSLISGNTGELFF
CDR3 DNA: TGCGCCAGCAGCTTGATTTCGGGAAACACCGGGGAGCTGTTTTTT

clone size: -
J gene: TRBJ2-7
D gene: TRBD2
V gene: TRBV24-1
CDR3 protein: CATWWTSGSTGSDYEQYF
CDR3 DNA: TGTGCCACCTGGTGGACTAGCGGGAGTACGGGATCTGACTACGAGCAGTACTTC

clone size: few
J gene: TRBJ2-2
D gene: TRBD2
V gene: TRBV5-1
CDR3 protein: CASSLRLAGDRAGELFF
CDR3 DNA: TGCGCCAGCAGCTTGCGCCTAGCGGGAGACCGAGCCGGGGAGCTGTTTTTT